This T cell receptor (beta chain) was profiled in a study of cytomegalovirus exposure and HLA in healthy donors. Study results and caveats: Investigators reported about 160 TCR beta chains as tied to cytomegalovirus. Association of 16,951 TCR beta sequences with HLA alleles was found at 0.05 false discovery rate in a later analysis.

The PCR contained 60 Vbeta and 13 Jbeta primers. Clones were read by immunoSEQ multiplex PCR, and TCRdb kept only the in-frame ones, dropping some. This sample has some 200,000 clones, with about 80% found just once. Germline V lookup: CDR1 SGHTA, CDR2 FQGNSA. The CDR3 sequence is 13 residues long. V was trimmed by 6 bases and J by 6 bases, leaving 13 bases between them. A note on this clone: As yet, its antigen is unknown.

What was sequenced was PBMCs. This receptor was obtained from a woman aged 50 to 60 in good health and CMV-seronegative. The chain employs TRBV7-2 and TRBJ2-3; D may be TRBD1 (5 bases). The CDR3 sequence: CASSYSPGDTQYF. The CDR3 bases are TGTGCCAGCAGTTATTCCCCAGGGGATACGCAGTATTTT.